This TCR beta chain derives from a study of breast tumors, draining lymph nodes, adjacent tissues. TCRdb reanalysed the multiplex PCR reads using MiXCR and keeps one entry per CDR3 protein. This table has about 270,000 distinct CDR3 sequences, roughly 30% appearing once. This clonotype was picked up many times. Its antigen remains unidentified. Notes on the study in general: Tumor repertoires ranked between lymph nodes and nontumor tissue in diversity, with V and J gene preferences. The data were judged consistent with most tumor T cells coming from lymph node and expanding in tumor. Luminal-like breast cancer showed significantly higher tumor–nontumor repertoire similarity than basal-like.

Breast cancer patients provided tissue from their axillary draining lymph nodes. This CDR3 comprises 18 residues. Germline lookup yields CDR1 SGDLS and CDR2 YYNGEE. Deletions cut 0 bases from V and 4 bases from J, with 21 bases between. The V gene is TRBV9, the J gene TRBJ2-3, with D perhaps matching TRBD1 (5 bases). The sample comprised axillary lymph node tissue. The sequence was collected from a female donor with breast cancer. Some clones in this sample may be carry-over from other donors' samples. The CDR3 here is CASSVATSSRGMPDTQYF. The CDR3 DNA follows: TGTGCCAGCAGCGTAGCTACGTCGTCTAGGGGTATGCCAGATACGCAGTATTTT.